The clone carrying this T cell receptor (beta chain) was observed many times. Trimming removed 4 bases at V and 7 bases at J, with 7 bases between. Germline V CDR1 and CDR2: MDHEN, SYDVKM. The CDR3 is 12 residues long. The TCRbeta library incorporated unique molecular identifiers. TCRdb analysed the PCR reads with MiXCR anew, one entry per CDR3 protein. The sample lists nearly 250,000 distinct CDR3 sequences; less than 9% were seen once. The entry originates in a study of T-cell reconstitution after alpha-beta-depleted transplantation in children. This rearrangement joins TRBV28 to TRBJ1-4, with unresolved D. This specimen was PBMCs, mostly from graft donor cells, taken 180 days after TCRalphabeta/CD19-depleted stem cell transplant. The TCR originated in a male patient aged 5 to 17 who had a stem cell transplant for acute lymphoblastic leukemia, so the T cells may come from the graft donor. CDR3 amino acids: CASSSLSEKLFF. CDR3 in DNA: TGTGCCAGCAGTTCCCTCAGTGAAAAACTGTTTTTT. Supplemented by reference TRBV28 and TRBJ1-4, the full variable domain reads DVKVTQSSRYLVKRTGEKVFLECVQDMDHENMFWYRQDPGLGLRLIYFSYDVKMKEKGDIPEGYSVSREKKERFSLILESASTNQTSMYLCASSSLSEKLFFGSGTQLSVL.